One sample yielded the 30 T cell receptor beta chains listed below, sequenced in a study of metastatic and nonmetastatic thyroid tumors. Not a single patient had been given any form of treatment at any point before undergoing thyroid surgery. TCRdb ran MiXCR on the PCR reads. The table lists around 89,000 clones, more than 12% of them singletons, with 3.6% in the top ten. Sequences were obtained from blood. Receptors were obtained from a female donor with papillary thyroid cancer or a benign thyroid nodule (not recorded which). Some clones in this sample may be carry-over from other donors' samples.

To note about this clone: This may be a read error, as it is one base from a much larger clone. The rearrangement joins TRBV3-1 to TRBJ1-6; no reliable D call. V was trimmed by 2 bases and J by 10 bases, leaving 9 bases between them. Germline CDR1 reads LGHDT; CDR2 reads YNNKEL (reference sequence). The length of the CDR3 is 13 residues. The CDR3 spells CASSQNVVSPLHF. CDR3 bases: TGTGCCAGCAGCCAAAATGTTGTGTCACCCCTCCACTTT. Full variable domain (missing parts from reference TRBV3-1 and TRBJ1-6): DTAVSQTPKYLVTQMGNDKSIKCEQNLGHDTMYWYKQDSKKFLKIMFSYNNKELIINETVPNRFSPKSPDKAHLNLHINSLELGDSAVYFCASSQNVVSPLHFGNGTRLTVT.

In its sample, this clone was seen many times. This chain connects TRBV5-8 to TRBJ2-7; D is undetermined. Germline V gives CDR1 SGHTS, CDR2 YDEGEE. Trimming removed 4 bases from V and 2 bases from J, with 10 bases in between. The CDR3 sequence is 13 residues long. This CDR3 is CASSGLPAYEQYF. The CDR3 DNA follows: TGTGCCAGCAGCGGTCTACCAGCCTACGAGCAGTACTTC.

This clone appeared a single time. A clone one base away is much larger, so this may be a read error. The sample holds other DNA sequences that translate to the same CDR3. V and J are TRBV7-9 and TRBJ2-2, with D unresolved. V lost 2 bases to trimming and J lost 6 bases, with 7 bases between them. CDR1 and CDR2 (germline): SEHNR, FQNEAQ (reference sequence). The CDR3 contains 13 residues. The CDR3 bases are TGTGCCAGCAGCTTATCGGGTCCCGGGGAGCTGTTTTTT. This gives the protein CASSLSGPGELFF.

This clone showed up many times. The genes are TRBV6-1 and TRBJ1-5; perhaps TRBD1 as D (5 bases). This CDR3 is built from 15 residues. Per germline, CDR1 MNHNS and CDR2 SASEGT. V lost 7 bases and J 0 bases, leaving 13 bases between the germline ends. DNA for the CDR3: TGTGCCAGCATTCAGACAGCACATAGCAATCAGCCCCAGCATTTT. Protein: CASIQTAHSNQPQHF.

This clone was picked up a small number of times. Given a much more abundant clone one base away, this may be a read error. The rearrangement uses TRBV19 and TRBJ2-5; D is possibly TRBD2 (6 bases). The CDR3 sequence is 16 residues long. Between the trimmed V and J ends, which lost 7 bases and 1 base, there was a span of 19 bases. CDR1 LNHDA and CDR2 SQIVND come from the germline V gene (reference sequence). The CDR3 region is CASTRGLAYLQETQYF. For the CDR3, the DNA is TGTGCCAGTACTAGAGGGCTAGCGTACCTCCAAGAGACCCAGTACTTC. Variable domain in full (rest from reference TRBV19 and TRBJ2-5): DGGITQSPKYLFRKEGQNVTLSCEQNLNHDAMYWYRQDPGQGLRLIYYSQIVNDFQKGDIAEGYSVSREKKESFPLTVTSAQKNPTAFYLCASTRGLAYLQETQYFGPGTRLLVL.

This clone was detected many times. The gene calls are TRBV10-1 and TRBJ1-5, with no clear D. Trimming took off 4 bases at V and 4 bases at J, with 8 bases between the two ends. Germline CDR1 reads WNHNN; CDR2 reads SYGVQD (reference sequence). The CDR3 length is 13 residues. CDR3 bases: TGCGCCAGCAGTGCGGACCTAAATCAGCCCCAGCATTTT. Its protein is CASSADLNQPQHF.

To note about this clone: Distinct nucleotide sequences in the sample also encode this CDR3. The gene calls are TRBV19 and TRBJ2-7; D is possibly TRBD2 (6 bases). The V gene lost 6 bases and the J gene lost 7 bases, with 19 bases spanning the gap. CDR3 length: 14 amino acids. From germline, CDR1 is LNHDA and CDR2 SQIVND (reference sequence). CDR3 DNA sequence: TGTGCCAGTAGCCCGACCCCCCTAGCGAGAGAGCAGTACTTC. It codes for CASSPTPLAREQYF.

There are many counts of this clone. CDR3: CASSLGGRARHQETQYF. CDR3 nucleotide sequence: TGCGCCAGCAGCTTGGGGGGCCGGGCCAGGCACCAAGAGACCCAGTACTTC. The J gene is TRBJ2-5, the V gene TRBV5-1, with a weak D call TRBD1 (5 bases). The germline V gene encodes CDR1 SGHRS and CDR2 YFSETQ. This CDR3 region has 17 residues. V was clipped by 0 bases and J by 0 bases, with 15 bases between them.

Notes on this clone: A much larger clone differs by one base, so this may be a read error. The CDR3 spells CASSLPGDSKRTQYF. The CDR3 coding sequence is TGCGCCAGCAGCTTACCCGGGGACAGCAAGAGAACCCAGTACTTC. J is TRBJ2-5 and V is TRBV5-1; TRBD1 matches at 7 bases. V trimming: 2 bases; J trimming: 8 bases; junction bases outside the gene matches: 12. The length of the CDR3 is 15 residues. The germline V gene has CDR1 SGHRS and CDR2 YFSETQ.

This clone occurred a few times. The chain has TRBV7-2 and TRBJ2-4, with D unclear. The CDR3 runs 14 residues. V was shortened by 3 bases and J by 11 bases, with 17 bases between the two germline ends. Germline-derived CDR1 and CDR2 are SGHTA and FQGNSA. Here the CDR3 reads CASSFGPPTEFQYF. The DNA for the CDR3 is TGTGCCAGCAGCTTTGGTCCCCCCACCGAGTTTCAGTACTTC. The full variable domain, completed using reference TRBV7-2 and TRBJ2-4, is GAGVSQSPSNKVTEKGKDVELRCDPISGHTALYWYRQSLGQGLEFLIYFQGNSAPDKSGLPSDRFSAERTGGSVSTLTIQRTQQEDSAVYLCASSFGPPTEFQYFGAGTRLSVL.

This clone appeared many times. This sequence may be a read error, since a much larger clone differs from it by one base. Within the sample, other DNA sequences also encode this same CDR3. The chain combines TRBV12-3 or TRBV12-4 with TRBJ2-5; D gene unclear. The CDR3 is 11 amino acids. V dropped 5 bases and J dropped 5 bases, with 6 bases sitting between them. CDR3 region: CASSLGETQYF. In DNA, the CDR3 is TGTGCCAGCAGTCTGGGGGAGACCCAGTACTTC.

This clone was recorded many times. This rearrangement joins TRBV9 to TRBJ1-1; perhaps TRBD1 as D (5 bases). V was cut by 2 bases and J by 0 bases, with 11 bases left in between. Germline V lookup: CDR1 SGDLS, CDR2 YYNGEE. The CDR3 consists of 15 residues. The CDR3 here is CASSVGPGLNTEAFF. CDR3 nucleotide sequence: TGTGCCAGCAGCGTGGGGCCAGGGCTGAACACTGAAGCTTTCTTT.

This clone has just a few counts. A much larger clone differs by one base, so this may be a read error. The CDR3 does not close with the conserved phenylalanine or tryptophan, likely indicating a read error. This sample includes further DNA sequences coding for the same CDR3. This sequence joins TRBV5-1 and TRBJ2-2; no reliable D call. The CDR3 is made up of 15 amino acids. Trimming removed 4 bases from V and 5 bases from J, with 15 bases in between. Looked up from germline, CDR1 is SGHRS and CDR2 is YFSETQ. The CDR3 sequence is CASSTTNGRTGELFI. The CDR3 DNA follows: TGCGCCAGCAGCACCACTAACGGTCGGACCGGGGAGCTGTTTATT.

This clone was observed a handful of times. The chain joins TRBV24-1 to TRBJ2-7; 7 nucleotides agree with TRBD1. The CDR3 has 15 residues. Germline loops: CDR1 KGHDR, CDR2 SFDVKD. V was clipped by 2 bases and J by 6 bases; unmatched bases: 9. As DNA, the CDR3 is TGTGCCACCAGTGATTCCGAGACAGGGCTCCGCGAGCAGTACTTC. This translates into CATSDSETGLREQYF.

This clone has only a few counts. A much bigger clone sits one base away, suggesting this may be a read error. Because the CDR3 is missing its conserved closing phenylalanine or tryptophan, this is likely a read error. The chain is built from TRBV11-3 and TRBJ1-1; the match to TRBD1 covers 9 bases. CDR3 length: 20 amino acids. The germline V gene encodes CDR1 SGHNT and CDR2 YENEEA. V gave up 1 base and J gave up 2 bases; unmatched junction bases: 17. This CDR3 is CASSLGLGRGQGRINTEAFL. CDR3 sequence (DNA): TGTGCCAGCAGCTTAGGTTTAGGTCGCGGACAGGGGCGGATAAACACTGAAGCTTTCCTT.

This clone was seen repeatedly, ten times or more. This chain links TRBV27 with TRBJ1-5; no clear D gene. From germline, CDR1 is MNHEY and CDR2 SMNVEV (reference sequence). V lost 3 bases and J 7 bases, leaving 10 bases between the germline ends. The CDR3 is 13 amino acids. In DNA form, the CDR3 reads TGTGCCAGCAGTTTGGGCCCAGAACAGCCCCAGCATTTT. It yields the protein CASSLGPEQPQHF.

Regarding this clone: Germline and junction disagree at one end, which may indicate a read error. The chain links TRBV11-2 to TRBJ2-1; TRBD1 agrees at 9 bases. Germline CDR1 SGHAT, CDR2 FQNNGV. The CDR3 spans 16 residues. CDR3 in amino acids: CASSPTPDRGPNEHFF. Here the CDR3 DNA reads TGTGCCAGCAGCCCTACCCCGGACAGGGGTCCGAATGAGCACTTCTTC.

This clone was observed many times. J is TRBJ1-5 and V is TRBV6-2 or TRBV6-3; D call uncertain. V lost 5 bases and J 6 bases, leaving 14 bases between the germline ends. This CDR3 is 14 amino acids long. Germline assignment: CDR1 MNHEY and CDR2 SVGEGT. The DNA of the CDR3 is TGTGCCAGCAGTCGAGGCCGGGTTTCTCAGCCCCAGCATTTT. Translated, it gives CASSRGRVSQPQHF.

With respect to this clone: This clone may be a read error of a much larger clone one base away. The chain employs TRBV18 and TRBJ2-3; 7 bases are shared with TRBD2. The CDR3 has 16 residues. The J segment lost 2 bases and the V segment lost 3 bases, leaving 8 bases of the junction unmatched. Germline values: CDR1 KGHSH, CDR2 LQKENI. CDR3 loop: CASSPLSAGITDTQYF. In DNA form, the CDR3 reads TGTGCCAGCTCACCGCTGTCAGCGGGGATCACAGATACGCAGTATTTT.

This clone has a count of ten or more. The CDR3 loop reads CASSLQTEYGYTF. In DNA, the CDR3 is TGTGCCAGCAGCTTACAGACAGAATATGGCTACACCTTC. The V gene is TRBV7-8, the J gene TRBJ1-2, with a weak D call TRBD1 (5 bases). CDR3 length equals 13 residues. Deletions cut 2 bases from V and 5 bases from J, with 9 bases between. Per the germline V gene, CDR1 is SGHVS and CDR2 is FQNEAQ.

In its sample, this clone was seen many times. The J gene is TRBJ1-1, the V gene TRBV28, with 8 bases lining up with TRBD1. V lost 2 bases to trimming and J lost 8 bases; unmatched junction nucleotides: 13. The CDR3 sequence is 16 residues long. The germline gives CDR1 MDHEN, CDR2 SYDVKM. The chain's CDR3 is CASSLGLTGETMEAFF. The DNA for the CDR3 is TGTGCCAGCAGTTTAGGGTTGACAGGGGAAACGATGGAAGCTTTCTTT.

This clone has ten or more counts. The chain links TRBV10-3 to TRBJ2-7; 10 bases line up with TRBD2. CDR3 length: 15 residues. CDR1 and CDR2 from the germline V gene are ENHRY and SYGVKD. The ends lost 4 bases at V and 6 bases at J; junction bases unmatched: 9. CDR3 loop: CAISGSASGGSEQYF. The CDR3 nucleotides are TGTGCCATCAGTGGTTCGGCTAGCGGGGGCTCCGAGCAGTACTTC.

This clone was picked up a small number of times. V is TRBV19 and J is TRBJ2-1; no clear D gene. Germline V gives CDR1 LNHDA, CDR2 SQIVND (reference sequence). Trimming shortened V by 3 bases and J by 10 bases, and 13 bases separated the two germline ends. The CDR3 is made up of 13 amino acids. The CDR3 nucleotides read TGTGCCAGTAGTATGGGTCGACATGGAGAGCAGTTCTTC. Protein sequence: CASSMGRHGEQFF.

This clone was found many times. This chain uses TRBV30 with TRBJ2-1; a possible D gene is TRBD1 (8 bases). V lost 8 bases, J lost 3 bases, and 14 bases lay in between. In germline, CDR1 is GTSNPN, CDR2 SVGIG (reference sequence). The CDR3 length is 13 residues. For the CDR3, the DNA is TGTGCCGGGACTACAGGGGGCTACAATGAGCAGTTCTTC. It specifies CAGTTGGYNEQFF.

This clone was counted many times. CDR3 in amino acids: CASRGFVGGREQYF. The CDR3 DNA is TGTGCCAGTCGCGGATTCGTGGGGGGCCGCGAGCAGTACTTC. The chain carries TRBV19 and TRBJ2-7; D possibly uses TRBD1 or TRBD2 (6 bases each). Per germline, CDR1 LNHDA and CDR2 SQIVND (reference sequence). This CDR3 region has 14 residues. V lost 8 bases and J 6 bases, leaving 20 bases between the germline ends. The full variable domain, its missing parts supplied by reference TRBV19 and TRBJ2-7, is DGGITQSPKYLFRKEGQNVTLSCEQNLNHDAMYWYRQDPGQGLRLIYYSQIVNDFQKGDIAEGYSVSREKKESFPLTVTSAQKNPTAFYLCASRGFVGGREQYFGPGTRLTVT.

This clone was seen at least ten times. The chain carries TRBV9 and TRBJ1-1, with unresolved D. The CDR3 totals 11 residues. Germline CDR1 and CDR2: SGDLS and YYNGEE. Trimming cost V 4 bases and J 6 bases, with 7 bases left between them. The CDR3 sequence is CASSRGPEAFF. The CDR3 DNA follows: TGTGCCAGCAGCCGCGGTCCTGAAGCTTTCTTT.

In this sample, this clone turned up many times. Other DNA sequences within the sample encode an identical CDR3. The CDR3 region is CASRLAGGPTGELFF. The CDR3 DNA follows: TGTGCCAGCAGACTAGCGGGGGGGCCCACCGGGGAGCTGTTTTTT. The chain has TRBV27 and TRBJ2-2, with 13 bases fitting TRBD2. This CDR3 contains 15 residues. Germline V lookup: CDR1 MNHEY, CDR2 SMNVEV (reference sequence). J lost 4 bases, V lost 6 bases, and 2 bases had no gene match.

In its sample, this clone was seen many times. The CDR3 nucleotides are TGTGCCAGCAGCTTATCCAGGAATTCACCCCTCCACTTT. Translating gives CASSLSRNSPLHF. The rearrangement joins TRBV11-3 to TRBJ1-6; D is ambiguous. The germline CDR1 and CDR2 sequences are SGHNT and YENEEA. Between the trimmed V and J ends, which lost 2 bases and 7 bases, there was a span of 6 bases. The CDR3 extends over 13 amino acids.

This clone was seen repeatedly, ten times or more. The CDR3 region is CASSGEGMDTQYF. The CDR3 region has the DNA TGTGCCAGCAGTGGGGAAGGGATGGATACGCAGTATTTT. The genes are TRBV25-1 and TRBJ2-3; D not resolved. Looked up from germline, CDR1 is MGHDK and CDR2 is SYGVNS. V gave up 4 bases and J gave up 6 bases, with 11 bases separating them. The CDR3 is 13 amino acids.

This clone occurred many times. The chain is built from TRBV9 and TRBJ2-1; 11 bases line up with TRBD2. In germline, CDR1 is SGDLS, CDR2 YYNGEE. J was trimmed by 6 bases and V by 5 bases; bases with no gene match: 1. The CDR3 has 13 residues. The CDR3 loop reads CASRGLAANEQFF. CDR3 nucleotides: TGTGCCAGCAGGGGACTAGCGGCCAATGAGCAGTTCTTC.